Here is one T cell receptor beta chain with its context. Its antigen is as yet unknown. It was by quantitative 5'-RACE with molecular barcodes that TCR beta libraries were made. TCRdb recomputed calls from the 5' RACE reads with MiXCR, one row per CDR3 protein. The table lists about 160,000 distinct CDR3 sequences, around 42% of them singletons. This record belongs to a study of CD8 T cells in ankylosing spondylitis. Study findings and constraints: Clones tied to disease were said to be significantly enriched in matched ankylosing spondylitis synovial fluid. Past studies reported some motif variants in reactive arthritis synovial fluid and blood.

The TCR sequence derives from a male donor with ankylosing spondylitis. The material sequenced was synovial fluid, either unsorted or a sorted T cell fraction (not recorded which).

CDR3 amino acids: CASSLVWRGPPYEQYF. In DNA form, the CDR3 reads TGTGCCAGCAGCTTAGTATGGCGGGGCCCTCCCTACGAGCAGTACTTC. The rearrangement uses TRBV7-8 and TRBJ2-7; D may be TRBD2 (6 bases). This CDR3 region has 16 residues. Between the trimmed V and J ends, which lost 1 base and 2 bases, there was a span of 15 bases. Germline values: CDR1 SGHVS, CDR2 FQNEAQ.